The 29 T cell receptor beta chains given below trace back to one sample, sequenced in a study of T-cell reconstitution after alpha-beta-depleted transplantation in children. It was with unique molecular identifiers that the TCRbeta library was prepared. Each CDR3 protein gets one entry after TCRdb re-called the PCR reads with MiXCR. Counted here are 580,000 or so distinct CDR3 sequences, roughly 23% occurring once; the ten biggest clones make up around 14%. The sample was PBMCs, mostly from graft donor cells, taken 360 days after TCRalphabeta/CD19-depleted stem cell transplant. The receptor set was obtained from a boy younger than two who had a stem cell transplant for acute myeloid leukemia, so the T cells may come from the graft donor.

The chain carries TRBV5-6 and TRBJ2-1; a weak D match, TRBD2 (6 bases). Per the germline V gene, CDR1 is SGHDT and CDR2 is YYEEEE. V lost 7 bases, J lost 8 bases, and 19 bases lay in between. The CDR3 covers 14 residues. CDR3 bases: TGTGCCAGCGGCGGGAATATCGTACAGGATGAGCAGTTCTTC. Translated: CASGGNIVQDEQFF.

This clonotype has at least ten counts. This chain connects TRBV4-2 to TRBJ2-1; D not resolved. V lost 4 bases, J lost 0 bases, and 13 bases lay in between. This CDR3 is 16 amino acids long. CDR1 LGHNA and CDR2 YNFKEQ come from the germline V gene. The CDR3 loop reads CASSLLDQRSYNEQFF. CDR3 bases: TGTGCCAGCAGCCTGCTTGACCAACGCTCCTACAATGAGCAGTTCTTC.

This clonotype was seen ten or more times. The chain carries TRBV20-1 and TRBJ2-7; the D gene is possibly TRBD2 (6 bases). The CDR3 has 13 residues. V lost 3 bases and J 3 bases, leaving 12 bases between the germline ends. Germline V gene data show CDR1 as DFQATT and CDR2 as SNEGSKA (reference sequence). The DNA of the CDR3 is TGCAGTGCTAGGGGGCAGGGAGGCTACGAGCAGTACGTC. This encodes CSARGQGGYEQYV.

The rearrangement links TRBV7-2 to TRBJ2-7, with 12 bases that match TRBD2. Germline V lookup: CDR1 SGHTA, CDR2 FQGNSA. Germline trimming cut 1 base from V and 3 bases from J; bases unmatched to any gene: 4. The CDR3 consists of 16 residues. In DNA, the CDR3 is TGTGCCAGCAGCTTAGAGGCGACTAGCGGGGGCTACGAGCAGTACTTC. It specifies CASSLEATSGGYEQYF.

This sequence joins TRBV12-5 and TRBJ2-2; possible D gene TRBD1, 5 bases. Per the germline V gene, CDR1 is LGHNT and CDR2 is FRNRAP. V shed 5 bases and J shed 0 bases, with 10 bases lying between them. The CDR3 has 15 amino acids. The CDR3 DNA follows: TGTGCTAGTGGTCTGACAGTCGCGAACACCGGGGAGCTGTTTTTT. Translation gives CASGLTVANTGELFF. Variable domain in full (rest from reference TRBV12-5 and TRBJ2-2): DARVTQTPRHKVTEMGQEVTMRCQPILGHNTVFWYRQTMMQGLELLAYFRNRAPLDDSGMPKDRFSAEMPDATLATLKIQPSEPRDSAVYFCASGLTVANTGELFFGEGSRLTVL.

This clonotype showed up just a few times. The V and J genes are TRBV9 and TRBJ2-1; 13 nucleotides align to TRBD2. With V trimmed by 4 bases and J by 5 bases, 21 bases remained unmatched. The CDR3 spans 21 residues. CDR1 and CDR2 from the germline V gene are SGDLS and YYNGEE. The CDR3 nucleotides read TGTGCCAGCAGCTTATACTCCGGGAGACGAAACGGGACTAGCGGGGACAATGAGCAGTTCTTC. Residues: CASSLYSGRRNGTSGDNEQFF.

The chain has TRBV29-1 and TRBJ1-1; 7 bases line up with TRBD1. Germline values: CDR1 SQVTM, CDR2 ANQGSEA. This CDR3 is built from 14 residues. The V segment lost 6 bases and the J segment 0 bases; nucleotides outside the gene matches: 7. The chain's CDR3 is CSVVYGTVNTEAFF. DNA of the CDR3: TGCAGCGTCGTCTACGGGACAGTGAACACTGAAGCTTTCTTT. Variable domain in full (rest from reference TRBV29-1 and TRBJ1-1): SAVISQKPSRDICQRGTSLTIQCQVDSQVTMMFWYRQQPGQSLTLIATANQGSEATYESGFVIDKFPISRPNLTFSTLTVSNMSPEDSSIYLCSVVYGTVNTEAFFGQGTRLTVV.

The chain employs TRBV3-1 and TRBJ2-5, with 10 bases fitting TRBD1. The V gene end was trimmed by 3 bases and the J gene end by 7 bases; junction bases not matched to a gene: 5. CDR1 LGHDT and CDR2 YNNKEL come from the germline V gene (reference sequence). The CDR3 totals 14 residues. CDR3 loop: CASSHAGTGVTQYF. CDR3 in DNA: TGTGCCAGCAGCCATGCCGGGACAGGGGTGACCCAGTACTTC.

CDR3: CASSLDPPMTATGELFF. The CDR3 coding sequence is TGTGCCAGCAGCTTAGACCCACCAATGACAGCCACCGGGGAGCTGTTTTTT. The V gene is TRBV11-2, the J gene TRBJ2-2; TRBD1 might be the D (5 bases). The CDR3 sequence is 17 residues long. The germline V gene has CDR1 SGHAT and CDR2 FQNNGV. Trimming took off 0 bases at V and 4 bases at J, with 15 bases between the two ends.

This clonotype was seen a few times. The rearrangement joins TRBV20-1 to TRBJ1-2; D might be TRBD1 (5 bases). Trimming stripped 6 bases from V and 2 bases from J, with 13 bases between. Germline V gene data show CDR1 as DFQATT and CDR2 as SNEGSKA (reference sequence). The CDR3 extends over 13 amino acids. For the CDR3, the DNA is TGCAGTGCCGTACGGGGGGTGAACTATGGCTACACCTTC. Amino acids: CSAVRGVNYGYTF.

This clonotype was seen a handful of times. The rearrangement uses TRBV20-1 and TRBJ2-5; no clear D gene. CDR3 length equals 12 residues. Trimming pared 6 bases from V and 4 bases from J, leaving 12 bases between. Per the germline V gene, CDR1 is DFQATT and CDR2 is SNEGSKA (reference sequence). The CDR3 DNA reads as TGCAGTGCCCCGAACTGGGGAGAGACCCAGTACTTC. This sequence encodes CSAPNWGETQYF.

V and J are TRBV7-2 and TRBJ1-5; D gene uncertain. The V end lost 3 bases, the J end lost 5 bases, and 14 bases lay between the germline ends. In germline, CDR1 is SGHTA, CDR2 FQGNSA. The CDR3 runs 15 residues. The CDR3 bases are TGTGCCAGCAGCTTTAGCGCCACAGCGTATCAGCCCCAGCATTTT. Protein sequence: CASSFSATAYQPQHF.

The chain is built from TRBV4-1 and TRBJ1-3; D gene ambiguous. The CDR3 has 15 amino acids. CDR1 is MGHRA, CDR2 YSYEKL, per germline. With 0 bases removed from V and 2 bases from J, the gap between germline ends came to 8 bases. The CDR3 nucleotides are TGCGCCAGCAGCCAAGACCGGACGGCTGGAAACACCATATATTTT. Its protein product is CASSQDRTAGNTIYF.

This clonotype was detected many times. The V gene is TRBV7-2, the J gene TRBJ2-2; 10 bases are shared with TRBD1. With V trimmed by 6 bases and J by 4 bases, 11 bases remained unmatched. The germline CDR1 and CDR2 sequences are SGHTA and FQGNSA. The CDR3 contains 17 residues. The DNA for the CDR3 is TGTGCCAGCAGACCCCTGCCCCGACAGGGGGCCACCGGGGAGCTGTTTTTT. Residues: CASRPLPRQGATGELFF.

There are many counts of this clonotype. This rearrangement joins TRBV6-1 to TRBJ1-2; weak D call: TRBD1 (5 bases). The length of the CDR3 is 14 residues. Trimming left V 2 bases short and J 7 bases short, with 14 bases between. Germline lookup yields CDR1 MNHNS and CDR2 SASEGT. Here the CDR3 DNA reads TGTGCCAGCAGTGAAAGGGCTCAGGGCGGTGGCTACACCTTC. This sequence encodes CASSERAQGGGYTF.

This clonotype was detected a few times. The V gene is TRBV10-3, the J gene TRBJ1-2; D perhaps matches TRBD1 (5 bases). CDR3 length: 16 residues. Trimming pared 0 bases from V and 4 bases from J, leaving 15 bases between. Germline lookup yields CDR1 ENHRY and CDR2 SYGVKD. CDR3 loop: CAISESEGKDPYGYTF. The DNA for the CDR3 is TGTGCCATCAGTGAGTCGGAGGGGAAGGATCCCTATGGCTACACCTTC.

This clonotype has only a few counts. The rearrangement uses TRBV10-3 and TRBJ2-5; D is undetermined. V was trimmed by 3 bases and J by 2 bases, leaving 10 bases between them. Germline lookup yields CDR1 ENHRY and CDR2 SYGVKD. This CDR3 contains 14 residues. The CDR3 nucleotides read TGTGCCATCAGTGACAGCAAACTACAAGAGACCCAGTACTTC. It translates to CAISDSKLQETQYF.

The chain links TRBV20-1 to TRBJ2-3; 11 bases map to TRBD2. There are 14 residues in the CDR3. Germline V gives CDR1 DFQATT, CDR2 SNEGSKA (reference sequence). V dropped 5 bases and J dropped 3; count of bases not matched to a gene: 4. CDR3 nucleotide sequence: TGCAGTGCTCCCGGGACTAGCGGTACAGATACGCAGTATTTT. This gives the protein CSAPGTSGTDTQYF.

This chain connects TRBV6-5 to TRBJ2-7, with no clear D. V lost 0 bases, J lost 2 bases, and 8 bases lay in between. The CDR3 runs 14 residues. Germline V gene data show CDR1 as MNHEY and CDR2 as SVGAGI. The CDR3 protein is CASSYSEGPYEQYF. The CDR3 DNA reads as TGTGCCAGCAGTTACTCGGAAGGGCCCTACGAGCAGTACTTC.

This clonotype turned up a few times. The chain uses TRBV6-1 and TRBJ2-1; 7 nucleotides match TRBD1. The V gene's germline CDR1 is MNHNS and CDR2 SASEGT. This CDR3 spans 16 amino acids. V lost 7 bases to trimming and J lost 2 bases; unmatched junction nucleotides: 11. The CDR3 DNA is TGTGCCAGCAAAGCAGGTAGGACAGGACCCTACAATGAGCAGTTCTTC. Translating it yields CASKAGRTGPYNEQFF.

This clonotype was seen ten or more times. V gene TRBV28 combines with J gene TRBJ2-3; D uncertain. With 7 bases removed from V and 0 bases from J, the gap between germline ends came to 5 bases. There are 12 residues in the CDR3. Germline CDR1 and CDR2: MDHEN and SYDVKM. In DNA form, the CDR3 reads TGTGCCAGCAAGCTTAGCACAGATACGCAGTATTTT. Residues: CASKLSTDTQYF.

The chain carries TRBV27 and TRBJ2-5; 11 nucleotides align to TRBD2. Germline assignment: CDR1 MNHEY and CDR2 SMNVEV (reference sequence). The CDR3 spans 15 residues. V lost 6 bases and J lost 4; bases outside the gene matches: 7. CDR3 residues: CASSGIAGGLETQYF. Here the CDR3 DNA reads TGTGCCAGCAGCGGGATAGCGGGGGGGTTAGAGACCCAGTACTTC.

This clonotype came up many times. CDR3 loop: CSVEEPLRDGYTF. The CDR3 DNA reads TGCAGCGTTGAAGAACCGCTAAGGGACGGCTACACCTTC. The V call is TRBV29-1, the J call TRBJ1-2; tentative D call: TRBD1 (5 bases). CDR1 SQVTM and CDR2 ANQGSEA come from the germline V gene. The CDR3 is 13 residues long. Trimming pared 0 bases from V and 8 bases from J, leaving 13 bases between.

In this sample, this clonotype turned up many times. This rearrangement joins TRBV7-9 to TRBJ2-5; TRBD2 matches at 7 bases. Germline CDR1 is SEHNR and CDR2 is FQNEAQ (reference sequence). The CDR3 loop spans 16 amino acids. V was pared by 1 base and J by 4 bases, with 9 bases of the junction left unmatched. The CDR3 nucleotides read TGTGCCAGCAGCTTAGTCCGACCCCAGCGGGGAGAGACCCAGTACTTC. The encoded protein is CASSLVRPQRGETQYF.

The V and J genes are TRBV5-1 and TRBJ1-2; possibly TRBD1 for D (5 bases). The V end was cut by 3 bases, the J end by 2 bases, with 8 bases between. Germline V CDR1 and CDR2: SGHRS, YFSETQ. This CDR3 has 13 amino acids. Here the CDR3 DNA reads TGCGCCAGCAGCTGGGACGGAAACTATGGCTACACCTTC. It codes for CASSWDGNYGYTF.

In this sample, this clonotype turned up a few times. V usage is TRBV29-1 and J usage is TRBJ2-3; no clear D. Trimming pared 6 bases from V and 2 bases from J, leaving 3 bases between. The length of the CDR3 is 10 residues. Germline lookup yields CDR1 SQVTM and CDR2 ANQGSEA. The CDR3 DNA reads TGCAGCGTGTTCACAGATACGCAGTATTTT. Amino acid sequence: CSVFTDTQYF.

This clonotype was detected ten times or more. The chain recombines TRBV30 with TRBJ2-7; the D is unclear. Germline CDR1 reads GTSNPN; CDR2 reads SVGIG (reference sequence). V gave up 0 bases and J gave up 9 bases, with 9 bases separating them. CDR3 length: 11 residues. The CDR3 DNA follows: TGTGCCTGGAGTGTAGGCCAGGTGCAGTACTTC. It specifies CAWSVGQVQYF.

Only a few counts were recorded for this clonotype. The J gene is TRBJ1-3, the V gene TRBV9; D not resolved. V gave up 4 bases and J gave up 0 bases, with 14 bases separating them. From germline, CDR1 is SGDLS and CDR2 YYNGEE. This CDR3 contains 16 residues. The chain's CDR3 is CASSPIGCYSGNTIYF. CDR3 in DNA: TGTGCCAGCAGCCCCATTGGCTGTTACTCTGGAAACACCATATATTTT.

This clonotype was detected a few times. The rearrangement links TRBV9 to TRBJ2-1; D is uncertain. Between the trimmed V and J ends, which lost 4 bases and 9 bases, there was a span of 11 bases. The CDR3 length is 12 residues. Germline CDR1 SGDLS, CDR2 YYNGEE. This CDR3 reads CASSPFASEQFF. CDR3 sequence (DNA): TGTGCCAGCAGCCCGTTTGCCAGTGAGCAGTTCTTC.